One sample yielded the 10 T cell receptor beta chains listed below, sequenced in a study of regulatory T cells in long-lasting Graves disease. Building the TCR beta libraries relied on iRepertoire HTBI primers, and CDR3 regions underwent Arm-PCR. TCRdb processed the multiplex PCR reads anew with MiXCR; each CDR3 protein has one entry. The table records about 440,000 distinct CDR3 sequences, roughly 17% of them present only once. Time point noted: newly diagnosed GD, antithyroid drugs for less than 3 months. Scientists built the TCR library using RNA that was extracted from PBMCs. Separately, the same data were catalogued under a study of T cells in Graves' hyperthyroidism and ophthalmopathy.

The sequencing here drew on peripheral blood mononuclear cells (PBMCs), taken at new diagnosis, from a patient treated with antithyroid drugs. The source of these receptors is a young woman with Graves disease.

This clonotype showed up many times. The CDR3 bases are TGTGCCAGCAGCGAGCTAAGGGACACCCAGTACTTC. It codes for CASSELRDTQYF. This chain connects TRBV3-1 to TRBJ2-5, with D perhaps TRBD1 or TRBD2 (5 bases each). The ends were cut back, 5 bases at V and 8 bases at J, with 12 bases in the middle. The CDR3 loop spans 12 amino acids. Germline-derived CDR1 and CDR2 are LGHDT and YNNKEL (reference sequence).

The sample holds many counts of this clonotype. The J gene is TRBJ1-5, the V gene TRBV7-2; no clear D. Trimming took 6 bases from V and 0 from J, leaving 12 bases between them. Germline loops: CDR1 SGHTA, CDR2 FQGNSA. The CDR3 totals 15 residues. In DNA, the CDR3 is TGTGCCAGCAGTTCGGACGGCTATAGCAATCAGCCCCAGCATTTT. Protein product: CASSSDGYSNQPQHF.

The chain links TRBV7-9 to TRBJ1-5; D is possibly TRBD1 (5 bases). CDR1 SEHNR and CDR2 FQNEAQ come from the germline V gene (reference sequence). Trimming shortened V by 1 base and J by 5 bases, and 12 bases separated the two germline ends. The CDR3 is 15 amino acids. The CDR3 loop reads CASSLGTGEDQPQHF. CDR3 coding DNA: TGTGCCAGCAGCTTAGGAACAGGAGAGGATCAGCCCCAGCATTTT.

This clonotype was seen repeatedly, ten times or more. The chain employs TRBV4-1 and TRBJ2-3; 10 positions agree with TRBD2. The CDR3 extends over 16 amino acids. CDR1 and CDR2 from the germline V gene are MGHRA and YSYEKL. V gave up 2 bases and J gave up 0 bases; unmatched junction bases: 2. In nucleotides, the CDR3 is TGCGCCAGCAGCCAAAGGACTAGCGGAAGCACAGATACGCAGTATTTT. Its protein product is CASSQRTSGSTDTQYF.

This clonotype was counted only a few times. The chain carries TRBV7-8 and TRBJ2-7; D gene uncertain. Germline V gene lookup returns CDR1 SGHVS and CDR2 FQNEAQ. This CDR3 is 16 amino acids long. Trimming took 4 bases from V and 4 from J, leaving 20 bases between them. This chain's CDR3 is CASSSPRPLLSYEQYF. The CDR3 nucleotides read TGTGCCAGCAGCTCCCCCCGACCGTTACTCAGTTACGAGCAGTACTTC.

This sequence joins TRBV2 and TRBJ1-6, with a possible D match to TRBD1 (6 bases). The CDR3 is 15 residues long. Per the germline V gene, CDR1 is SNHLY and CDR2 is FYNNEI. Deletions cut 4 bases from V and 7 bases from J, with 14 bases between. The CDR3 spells CASSGVAGENSPLHF. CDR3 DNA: TGTGCCAGCAGTGGAGTGGCAGGGGAAAATTCACCCCTCCACTTT.

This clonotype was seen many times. CDR3 residues: CASSLQVNQPQHF. Written as DNA, the CDR3 is TGTGCCAGCAGTTTACAGGTCAATCAGCCCCAGCATTTT. This chain connects TRBV12-3 or TRBV12-4 to TRBJ1-5; D is undetermined. The CDR3 has 13 residues. Trimming took off 2 bases at V and 3 bases at J, with 5 bases between the two ends.

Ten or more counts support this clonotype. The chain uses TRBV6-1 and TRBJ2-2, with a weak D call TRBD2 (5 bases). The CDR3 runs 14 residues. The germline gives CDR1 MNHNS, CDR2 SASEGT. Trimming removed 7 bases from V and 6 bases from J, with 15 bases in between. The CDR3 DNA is TGTGCCAGCATTGAGGGAGCGTTCGCCGGGGAGCTGTTTTTT. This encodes CASIEGAFAGELFF.

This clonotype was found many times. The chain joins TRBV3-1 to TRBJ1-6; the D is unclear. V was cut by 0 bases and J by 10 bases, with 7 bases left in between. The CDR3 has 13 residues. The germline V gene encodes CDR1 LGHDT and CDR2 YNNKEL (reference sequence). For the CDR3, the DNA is TGTGCCAGCAGCCAAGAGGCGGGGTCACCCCTCCACTTT. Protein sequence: CASSQEAGSPLHF.

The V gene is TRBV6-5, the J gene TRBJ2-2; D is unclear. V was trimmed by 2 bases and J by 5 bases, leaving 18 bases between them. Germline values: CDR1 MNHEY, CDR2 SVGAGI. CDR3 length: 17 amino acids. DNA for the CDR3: TGTGCCAGCAGTTACGTGGCCGCCCGATGGGTGACCGGGGAGCTGTTTTTT. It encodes CASSYVAARWVTGELFF.